This T cell receptor beta chain was sequenced for a study of technical replicates of blood from a few donors. This clone was seen just once. Germline trimming cut 4 bases from V and 7 bases from J; bases unmatched to any gene: 4. The CDR3 length is 14 residues. Looked up from germline, CDR1 is SGHDT and CDR2 is YYEEEE. Data came from immunoSEQ multiplex PCR; TCRdb stores just in-frame clones and leaves some out. Here the sample spans just over 95,000 clones, just under 95% being singletons. This chain uses TRBV5-6 with TRBJ2-4, with 11 bases aligning to TRBD1. Sequencing was done on a sample of T cells isolated from PBMCs. This TCR came from a human donor in good health. CDR3 in amino acids: CASSDRDRGNIQYF. In DNA, the CDR3 is TGTGCCAGCAGCGATAGGGACAGGGGGAACATTCAGTACTTC.